These 18 T cell receptor beta chains came from one sample sequenced in a study of cytomegalovirus exposure and HLA in healthy donors. Primers: 60 Vbeta forward and 13 Jbeta reverse. The protocol was immunoSEQ multiplex PCR, while the TCRdb copy is restricted to in-frame clones and leaves out a portion. The table includes some 120,000 clones, around 79% detected once. The material sequenced was PBMCs. The receptors were gathered from a woman aged 18-29 years in good health and CMV-seronegative.

The gene calls are TRBV7-9 and TRBJ1-4, with 7 bases lining up with TRBD1. V dropped 6 bases and J dropped 6; count of bases not matched to a gene: 10. The germline gives CDR1 SEHNR, CDR2 FQNEAQ (reference sequence). This CDR3 comprises 15 residues. The CDR3 DNA reads as TGTGCCAGCAGTCCTGCGGCAGGGGGAGATGAAAAACTGTTTTTT. As protein: CASSPAAGGDEKLFF.

The chain recombines TRBV10-2 with TRBJ2-1, with a possible D match to TRBD1 (6 bases). V was trimmed by 6 bases and J by 3 bases, leaving 9 bases between them. The CDR3 is 13 amino acids. CDR1 and CDR2 from the germline V gene are WSHSY and SAAADI. As DNA, the CDR3 is TGCGCCAGCAGAGACAGGATCTACAATGAGCAGTTCTTC. This sequence encodes CASRDRIYNEQFF.

The V and J genes are TRBV10-3 and TRBJ2-3; perhaps TRBD1 as D (5 bases). Trimming took 0 bases from V and 1 from J, leaving 14 bases between them. Germline CDR1 and CDR2: ENHRY and SYGVKD. This CDR3 comprises 17 residues. The CDR3, as DNA: TGTGCCATCAGTGAGTCCCAAGGAACAGGTCGCACAGATACGCAGTATTTT. Translation gives CAISESQGTGRTDTQYF.

The J gene is TRBJ2-7, the V gene TRBV28; D is possibly TRBD1 (8 bases). Germline CDR1 MDHEN, CDR2 SYDVKM. Trimming removed 6 bases from V and 3 bases from J, with 30 bases in between. This CDR3 has 19 amino acids. CDR3 DNA: TGTGCCAGCAGGGGACGGACAGGGACGGGATTCGGACTAGTCTACGAGCAGTACTTC. Its protein product is CASRGRTGTGFGLVYEQYF.

CDR3 bases: TGCGCCAGCAGCGGGGGGACTAGCGGGGTAGACTACGAGCAGTACTTC. It translates to CASSGGTSGVDYEQYF. The chain joins TRBV5-1 to TRBJ2-7, with 13 bases matching TRBD2. The germline CDR1 and CDR2 sequences are SGHRS and YFSETQ. The CDR3 length is 16 residues. With V trimmed by 4 bases and J by 3 bases, 7 bases remained unmatched.

This chain joins TRBV27 and TRBJ2-7, with D possibly TRBD2 on 5 matching bases. V lost 4 bases and J 7 bases, leaving 11 bases between the germline ends. The CDR3 is 12 amino acids. Looked up from germline, CDR1 is MNHEY and CDR2 is SMNVEV (reference sequence). The CDR3 sequence is CASSSPPGEQYF. The CDR3, as DNA: TGTGCCAGCAGTTCTCCCCCGGGAGAGCAGTACTTC.

The chain is built from TRBV18 and TRBJ2-7, with 8 positions matching TRBD2. This CDR3 is built from 15 residues. In germline, CDR1 is KGHSH, CDR2 LQKENI. Losses at the gene ends were 2 bases for V and 7 bases for J; bases not matched to a gene: 10. The CDR3 sequence is CASSPSPGGPNEQYF. CDR3 in DNA: TGTGCCAGCTCACCAAGTCCGGGAGGGCCAAATGAGCAGTACTTC.

This clone was counted a few times. A junction boundary mismatches the germline segment, possibly from a read error. This chain links TRBV7-9 with TRBJ1-2; D possibly corresponds to TRBD1 (5 bases). The CDR3 is made up of 12 amino acids. Germline V gives CDR1 SEHNR, CDR2 FQNEAQ (reference sequence). The CDR3 loop reads CSSSSGGYGYTF. The DNA of the CDR3 is TGTTCCAGCAGCTCCGGGGGCTATGGCTACACCTTC.

This clone is a singleton in its sample. The chain is built from TRBV21-1 and TRBJ1-2; TRBD1 reflects the table's D call only, with no check against the DNA. TRBV21-1 is a listed pseudogene. CDR3 length equals 14 residues. This CDR3 reads CASSRTVTNYGYTF. CDR3 sequence (DNA): TGTGCCAGCAGCAGGACAGTCACTAACTATGGCTACACCTTC.

This clone was observed a few times. V is TRBV18 and J is TRBJ2-1; D unresolved. The CDR3 runs 11 residues. Germline CDR1 is KGHSH and CDR2 is LQKENI. V gave up 2 bases and J gave up 12 bases, with 8 bases separating them. CDR3 region: CASSPGQPQFF. Written as DNA, the CDR3 is TGTGCCAGCTCACCAGGCCAACCGCAGTTCTTC.

The chain recombines TRBV29-1 with TRBJ2-2, with D unresolved. The CDR3 consists of 13 residues. The V gene lost 4 bases and the J gene lost 3 bases, with 9 bases spanning the gap. The germline V gene encodes CDR1 SQVTM and CDR2 ANQGSEA. DNA of the CDR3: TGCAGCGTTGGGAGCCTAGACACCGGGGAGCTGTTTTTT. It yields the protein CSVGSLDTGELFF.

Concerning this clone: Germline and junction disagree at one end, which may indicate a read error. The CDR3 here is CASSLGSGTDTQYF. CDR3 nucleotides: TGTGCTAGCAGCTTAGGATCCGGGACAGATACGCAGTATTTT. The chain has TRBV7-7 and TRBJ2-3, with D uncertain. From germline, CDR1 is SSHAT and CDR2 FNYEAQ (reference sequence). The CDR3 has 14 amino acids.

About this clone itself: Other DNA variants within this sample encode the same CDR3. V gene TRBV6-5 combines with J gene TRBJ2-7, with D maybe TRBD1 (5 bases). The CDR3 runs 15 residues. Germline V gene sequence: CDR1 MNHEY, CDR2 SVGAGI. V shed 0 bases and J shed 3 bases, with 12 bases lying between them. This chain's CDR3 is CASSYSGAGFYEQYF. As DNA, the CDR3 is TGTGCCAGCAGTTACTCAGGGGCAGGATTCTACGAGCAGTACTTC.

The chain is built from TRBV7-6 and TRBJ2-5, with 10 bases fitting TRBD2. In germline, CDR1 is SGHVS, CDR2 FNYEAQ. This CDR3 is built from 15 residues. Losses at the gene ends were 1 base for V and 5 bases for J; bases not matched to a gene: 4. This CDR3 reads CASSLDSGRKETQYF. CDR3 nucleotides: TGTGCCAGCAGCTTAGATAGCGGGAGGAAGGAGACCCAGTACTTC.

The rearrangement uses TRBV6-6 and TRBJ2-7, with a weak D call TRBD2 (5 bases). This CDR3 region has 13 residues. Trimming took off 8 bases at V and 4 bases at J, with 15 bases between the two ends. The germline gives CDR1 MNHNY, CDR2 SVGAGI (reference sequence). CDR3 sequence: CASARGEGYEQYF. CDR3 nucleotides: TGTGCCAGCGCCCGAGGAGAGGGATACGAGCAGTACTTC.

The V gene is TRBV5-1, the J gene TRBJ2-5; 7 bases agree with TRBD2. The J call may be in error: the DNA end matches TRBJ2-7 better. CDR3 length: 16 residues. From germline, CDR1 is SGHRS and CDR2 YFSETQ. CDR3 coding DNA: TGCGCCAGCAGCTTGTCCGCGGGGGTTGCTATCTACGAGCAGTACTTC. Protein: CASSLSAGVAIYEQYF.

This chain connects TRBV5-1 to TRBJ2-1; TRBD2 agrees at 16 bases. CDR3 size: 16 residues. The ends lost 3 bases at V and 8 bases at J; junction bases unmatched: 5. CDR1 and CDR2 from the germline V gene are SGHRS and YFSETQ. The chain's CDR3 is CASSWGLAGGVDEQFF. The CDR3 region has the DNA TGCGCCAGCAGCTGGGGACTAGCGGGAGGGGTTGATGAGCAGTTCTTC.

This clone was found a few times. This rearrangement joins TRBV5-1 to TRBJ2-1; D gene uncertain. V was clipped by 0 bases and J by 8 bases, with 6 bases between them. Germline V lookup: CDR1 SGHRS, CDR2 YFSETQ. The CDR3 runs 12 residues. The CDR3 loop is CASSLDSYEQFF. The CDR3 nucleotides read TGCGCCAGCAGCTTGGACTCCTATGAGCAGTTCTTC.